The 30 T cell receptor beta chains reported below all come from one sample, sequenced in a study of STAT5B mutations in CD4+ large granular lymphocyte leukemia. Only in-frame clones appear in the TCRdb table, and some are missing; sequencing was by immunoSEQ multiplex PCR. The profile shows 20,000 or so clones, 82% of them singletons. Sequencing used CD4+ T cells from blood buffy coats. The receptors come from a human donor in good health.

In this sample, this clone turned up a few times. V usage is TRBV28 and J usage is TRBJ2-7; TRBD2 aligns across 9 bases. The V segment lost 8 bases and the J segment 1 base; nucleotides outside the gene matches: 9. Germline CDR1 reads MDHEN; CDR2 reads SYDVKM. This CDR3 has 15 amino acids. The CDR3 bases are TGTGCCAGCGGCCTTCTAGCGGGACCGTCCTACGAGCAGTACTTC. Protein sequence: CASGLLAGPSYEQYF.

The rearrangement links TRBV6-5 to TRBJ2-3; D is uncertain. Germline V gene sequence: CDR1 MNHEY, CDR2 SVGAGI. The length of the CDR3 is 15 residues. Between the trimmed V and J ends, which lost 4 bases and 2 bases, there was a span of 13 bases. CDR3 loop: CASSSSGRYTDTQYF. For the CDR3, the DNA is TGTGCCAGCAGTTCATCCGGACGGTACACAGATACGCAGTATTTT.

The chain couples TRBV7-9 to TRBJ1-6; D is possibly TRBD1 (5 bases). Germline-derived CDR1 and CDR2 are SEHNR and FQNEAQ (reference sequence). V shed 3 bases and J shed 9 bases, with 21 bases lying between them. CDR3 length: 17 amino acids. The CDR3 loop is CASSFPSGGYEGSPLHF. CDR3 nucleotides: TGTGCCAGCAGCTTCCCCTCGGGGGGGTATGAGGGTTCACCCCTCCACTTT.

CDR3 in amino acids: CATSRATSGGNWETQYF. For the CDR3, the DNA is TGTGCCACCAGCAGAGCAACTAGCGGGGGGAACTGGGAGACCCAGTACTTC. The rearrangement joins TRBV15 to TRBJ2-5, with TRBD2 matching over 12 bases. The germline CDR1 and CDR2 sequences are LNHNV and YYDKDF (reference sequence). There are 17 residues in the CDR3. Trimming removed 1 base from V and 5 bases from J; junction bases left unmatched: 8.

V and J are TRBV18 and TRBJ2-7; TRBD2 aligns across 8 bases. Germline V gene data show CDR1 as KGHSH and CDR2 as LQKENI. Trimming took 6 bases from V and 3 from J; bases not matched to a gene: 7. There are 14 residues in the CDR3. CDR3 nucleotide sequence: TGTGCCAGCTCGGGGCCTACTAGCGGCTACGAGCAGTACTTC. Translation gives CASSGPTSGYEQYF.

This chain connects TRBV4-1 to TRBJ1-3, with D perhaps TRBD1 (5 bases). The germline CDR1 and CDR2 sequences are MGHRA and YSYEKL. V was shortened by 1 base and J by 6 bases, with 13 bases between the two germline ends. CDR3 length equals 15 residues. CDR3 loop: CASSQGLGTVNTIYF. The CDR3 DNA sequence: TGCGCCAGCAGCCAAGGACTCGGGACGGTAAACACCATATATTTT.

Written as DNA, the CDR3 is TGTGCCAGCAGGGATCCGACCGCTGAAGCTTTCTTT. Translating gives CASRDPTAEAFF. This chain connects TRBV6-6 to TRBJ1-1, with D unresolved. Germline-derived CDR1 and CDR2 are MNHNY and SVGAGI (reference sequence). Trimming removed 6 bases at V and 6 bases at J, with 11 bases between. CDR3 length equals 12 residues.

V and J are TRBV11-2 and TRBJ2-7; 10 bases agree with TRBD1. From germline, CDR1 is SGHAT and CDR2 FQNNGV. This CDR3 is 15 amino acids long. V shed 6 bases and J 4 bases; nucleotides not matched to a gene: 9. CDR3 nucleotides: TGTGCCAGCAGTCAGGGCGGGGACAGGGGATACGAGCAGTACTTC. Translating it yields CASSQGGDRGYEQYF.

This clone was picked up one time. The genes are TRBV27 and TRBJ2-7; 14 nucleotides agree with TRBD2. Germline CDR1 is MNHEY and CDR2 is SMNVEV (reference sequence). The J segment lost 0 bases and the V segment lost 3 bases, leaving 4 bases of the junction unmatched. The CDR3 runs to 17 residues. The CDR3 sequence is CASSFRTSGGSSYEQYF. DNA for the CDR3: TGTGCCAGCAGTTTCCGGACTAGCGGGGGGAGCTCCTACGAGCAGTACTTC.

The chain combines TRBV6-1 with TRBJ1-3, with D tentatively TRBD1 (5 bases). V lost 7 bases and J lost 0, with 7 bases in between. The CDR3 extends over 13 amino acids. Per germline, CDR1 MNHNS and CDR2 SASEGT. The CDR3 protein is CASIDSSGNTIYF. The CDR3 region has the DNA TGTGCCAGCATAGACAGCTCTGGAAACACCATATATTTT.

This clone was counted only a few times. This CDR3 reads CASSMWEIRNQPQHF. CDR3 coding DNA: TGTGCCAGTAGTATGTGGGAAATTCGCAATCAGCCCCAGCATTTT. V is TRBV19 and J is TRBJ1-5; D is unresolved. The CDR3 extends over 15 amino acids. The germline V and J ends were trimmed by 3 bases and 2 bases, with 11 bases remaining between them. Per the germline V gene, CDR1 is LNHDA and CDR2 is SQIVND (reference sequence).

V and J are TRBV6-5 and TRBJ1-5; D not certain. CDR1 MNHEY and CDR2 SVGAGI come from the germline V gene. V was clipped by 0 bases and J by 0 bases, with 9 bases between them. The CDR3 sequence is 16 residues long. The CDR3 here is CASSYSWTASNQPQHF. CDR3 nucleotides: TGTGCCAGCAGTTACTCCTGGACGGCTAGCAATCAGCCCCAGCATTTT.

Only a few counts were recorded for this clone. The V and J genes are TRBV28 and TRBJ2-7; TRBD2 matches 9 bases. Trimming removed 5 bases from V and 0 bases from J; junction bases left unmatched: 5. This CDR3 has 15 residues. Germline CDR1 is MDHEN and CDR2 is SYDVKM. This CDR3 is CASSGSGRSSYEQYF. CDR3 coding DNA: TGTGCCAGCAGTGGGAGCGGGAGGAGCTCCTACGAGCAGTACTTC.

The V and J genes are TRBV7-2 and TRBJ2-5; TRBD1 is a possible D gene (6 bases). Germline lookup yields CDR1 SGHTA and CDR2 FQGNSA. Trimming shortened V by 2 bases and J by 5 bases, and 27 bases separated the two germline ends. The CDR3 runs 19 residues. The CDR3 nucleotides are TGTGCCAGCAGCTTATGGCAGGGGCGGTGGGGACAAACGGGGGAGACCCAGTACTTC. Its translation: CASSLWQGRWGQTGETQYF.

This chain uses TRBV4-2 with TRBJ1-5; TRBD1 aligns across 9 bases. Trimming at V came to 0 bases and at J to 5 bases, leaving 5 bases not matched to a gene. CDR1 LGHNA and CDR2 YNFKEQ come from the germline V gene. The CDR3 has 16 amino acids. The CDR3 loop reads CASSQEWGQGHQPQHF. The CDR3, as DNA: TGTGCCAGCAGCCAAGAGTGGGGACAGGGCCATCAGCCCCAGCATTTT.

Concerning this clone: Additional DNA sequences in this sample encode the identical CDR3. The CDR3: CASSFSTGGNYEQYF. CDR3 coding DNA: TGCGCCAGCAGCTTTTCGACAGGCGGCAACTACGAGCAGTACTTC. J is TRBJ2-7 and V is TRBV5-1, with D possibly being TRBD1 (6 bases). Germline CDR1 SGHRS, CDR2 YFSETQ. V was shortened by 2 bases and J by 3 bases, with 15 bases between the two germline ends. The CDR3 totals 15 residues.

This chain uses TRBV27 with TRBJ2-6; perhaps TRBD1 as D (5 bases). This CDR3 has 17 amino acids. V lost 1 base, J lost 3 bases, and 13 bases lay in between. Looked up from germline, CDR1 is MNHEY and CDR2 is SMNVEV (reference sequence). CDR3 DNA sequence: TGTGCCAGCAGTTTATGGGGCGAGCCTCTTGGGGCCAACGTCCTGACTTTC. Its translation: CASSLWGEPLGANVLTF.

Only a few counts were recorded for this clone. The chain links TRBV30 to TRBJ1-5; D unclear. Germline assignment: CDR1 GTSNPN and CDR2 SVGIG (reference sequence). This CDR3 has 14 amino acids. V shed 0 bases and J shed 0 bases, with 6 bases lying between them. The CDR3 nucleotides are TGTGCCTGGAGTGTACGATTTAGCAATCAGCCCCAGCATTTT. It is translated as CAWSVRFSNQPQHF.

This sequence joins TRBV7-9 and TRBJ2-3, with D tentatively TRBD2 (6 bases). Looked up from germline, CDR1 is SEHNR and CDR2 is FQNEAQ (reference sequence). This CDR3 is built from 15 residues. Trimming cost V 4 bases and J 5 bases, with 16 bases left between them. The CDR3 nucleotides read TGTGCCAGCAGCTGGGGGGAAGGGAAAGGAGATACGCAGTATTTT. Protein: CASSWGEGKGDTQYF.

This clone came up once. The chain couples TRBV2 to TRBJ2-5; the match to TRBD2 covers 9 bases. Germline V CDR1 and CDR2: SNHLY, FYNNEI. This CDR3 has 14 residues. Losses at the gene ends were 6 bases for V and 5 bases for J; bases not matched to a gene: 7. Here the CDR3 reads CASSAGLAVETQYF. The CDR3 DNA reads as TGTGCCAGCAGCGCGGGACTAGCCGTGGAGACCCAGTACTTC.

The chain recombines TRBV6-6 with TRBJ1-2, with D perhaps TRBD1 (6 bases). V was clipped by 5 bases and J by 3 bases, with 16 bases between them. Germline V gives CDR1 MNHNY, CDR2 SVGAGI (reference sequence). CDR3 size: 15 residues. CDR3 amino acids: CASSNRASGDYGYTF. CDR3 in DNA: TGTGCCAGCAGTAACCGGGCCTCAGGGGACTATGGCTACACCTTC.

This chain joins TRBV2 and TRBJ2-1; D uncertain. CDR1 is SNHLY, CDR2 FYNNEI, per germline. With 3 bases removed from V and 9 bases from J, the gap between germline ends came to 12 bases. CDR3 length: 13 residues. The CDR3 sequence is CASSDVPLGEQFF. DNA for the CDR3: TGTGCCAGCAGTGACGTCCCCTTGGGTGAGCAGTTCTTC.

The chain combines TRBV6-6 with TRBJ1-2; 7 positions agree with TRBD1. V dropped 6 bases and J dropped 8; count of bases not matched to a gene: 3. The CDR3 runs 11 residues. Germline V gene data show CDR1 as MNHNY and CDR2 as SVGAGI (reference sequence). CDR3 protein: CASSRGGGYTF. CDR3 DNA sequence: TGTGCCAGCAGCAGAGGGGGCGGCTACACCTTC.

The chain links TRBV5-4 to TRBJ2-1, with TRBD1 identical over 7 bases. This CDR3 contains 13 residues. Trimming took 4 bases from V and 6 from J; bases not matched to a gene: 4. Germline V gene lookup returns CDR1 SGHNT and CDR2 YYREEE (reference sequence). This CDR3 is CASSLTGSNEQFF. The CDR3 coding sequence is TGTGCCAGCAGCCTGACAGGGTCCAATGAGCAGTTCTTC.

The genes are TRBV28 and TRBJ1-1; D unclear. Per germline, CDR1 MDHEN and CDR2 SYDVKM. This CDR3 comprises 12 residues. V gave up 5 bases and J gave up 4 bases, with 8 bases separating them. The CDR3 here is CASSLLSTEAFF. Written as DNA, the CDR3 is TGTGCCAGCAGTCTCCTGAGCACTGAAGCTTTCTTT.

This clone was found once. The V and J genes are TRBV7-9 and TRBJ2-1; D tentatively reads TRBD1 or TRBD2 (6 bases each). CDR1 and CDR2 (germline): SEHNR, FQNEAQ (reference sequence). Trimming removed 7 bases from V and 0 bases from J, with 22 bases in between. CDR3 length: 18 amino acids. CDR3 residues: CASKNGGGGQSSYNEQFF. DNA for the CDR3: TGTGCCAGCAAAAATGGAGGGGGAGGTCAAAGCTCCTACAATGAGCAGTTCTTC.

This rearrangement joins TRBV28 to TRBJ1-2; D gene uncertain. CDR1 is MDHEN and CDR2 is SYDVKM in the germline V gene. This CDR3 region has 13 residues. V lost 3 bases and J 4 bases, leaving 9 bases between the germline ends. CDR3 nucleotide sequence: TGTGCCAGCAGTTTCCGGCCACCCTATGGCTACACCTTC. Translation: CASSFRPPYGYTF.

The CDR3 DNA is TGCGCCAGCAGCCAAGAACAACAGGGTTGGCCAGATACGCAGTATTTT. This gives the protein CASSQEQQGWPDTQYF. V gene TRBV4-3 combines with J gene TRBJ2-3; tentative D call: TRBD1 (6 bases). The germline V gene has CDR1 LGHNA and CDR2 YSLEER. Deletions cut 0 bases from V and 4 bases from J, with 14 bases between. The CDR3 runs to 16 residues.

In its sample, this clone was seen a few times. The chain links TRBV9 to TRBJ1-6, with D unresolved. The CDR3 loop spans 14 amino acids. CDR1 is SGDLS and CDR2 is YYNGEE in the germline V gene. Trimming took 3 bases from V and 13 from J, leaving 17 bases between them. The CDR3 spells CASSAQPRDGPLHF. The CDR3 nucleotides read TGTGCCAGCAGCGCACAGCCTAGGGATGGTCCCCTCCACTTT.

This rearrangement joins TRBV11-2 to TRBJ1-1; possible D gene TRBD1, 6 bases. CDR3 size: 14 residues. CDR1 is SGHAT, CDR2 FQNNGV, per germline. Trimming left V 5 bases short and J 1 base short, with 11 bases between. CDR3 region: CASSRLQGNTEAFF. The DNA of the CDR3 is TGTGCCAGCAGCCGTCTACAGGGGAACACTGAAGCTTTCTTT.